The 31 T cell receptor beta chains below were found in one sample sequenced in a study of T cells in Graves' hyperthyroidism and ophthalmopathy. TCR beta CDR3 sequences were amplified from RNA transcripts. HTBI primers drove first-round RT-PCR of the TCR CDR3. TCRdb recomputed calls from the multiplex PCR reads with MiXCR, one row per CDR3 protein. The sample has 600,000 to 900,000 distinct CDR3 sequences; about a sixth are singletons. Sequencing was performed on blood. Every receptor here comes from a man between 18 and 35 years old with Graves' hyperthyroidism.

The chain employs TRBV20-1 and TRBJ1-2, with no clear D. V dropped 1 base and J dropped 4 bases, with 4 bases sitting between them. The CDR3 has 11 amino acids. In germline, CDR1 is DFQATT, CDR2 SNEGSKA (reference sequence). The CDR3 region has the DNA TGCAGTGCTAGAGGCATCTATGGCTACACCTTC. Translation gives CSARGIYGYTF.

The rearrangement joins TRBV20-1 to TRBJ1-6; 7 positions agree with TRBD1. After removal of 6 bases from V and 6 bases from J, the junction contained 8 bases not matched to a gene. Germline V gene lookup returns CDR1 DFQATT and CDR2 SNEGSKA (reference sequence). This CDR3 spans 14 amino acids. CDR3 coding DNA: TGCAGTGCCAACACTGGGACAGTTAATTCACCCCTCCACTTT. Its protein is CSANTGTVNSPLHF.

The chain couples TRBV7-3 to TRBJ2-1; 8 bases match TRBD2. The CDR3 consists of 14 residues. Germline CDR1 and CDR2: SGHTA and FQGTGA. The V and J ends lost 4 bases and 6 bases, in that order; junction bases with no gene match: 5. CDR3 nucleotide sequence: TGTGCCAGCAGCTCGCCGGGACTAGGCAATGAGCAGTTCTTC. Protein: CASSSPGLGNEQFF.

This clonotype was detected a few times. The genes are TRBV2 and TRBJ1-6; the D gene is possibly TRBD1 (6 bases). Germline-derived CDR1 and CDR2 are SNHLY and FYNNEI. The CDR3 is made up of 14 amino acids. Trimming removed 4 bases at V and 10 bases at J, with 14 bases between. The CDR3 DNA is TGTGCCAGCAGTGTGGAACAGGGCAACTCACCCCTCCACTTT. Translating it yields CASSVEQGNSPLHF.

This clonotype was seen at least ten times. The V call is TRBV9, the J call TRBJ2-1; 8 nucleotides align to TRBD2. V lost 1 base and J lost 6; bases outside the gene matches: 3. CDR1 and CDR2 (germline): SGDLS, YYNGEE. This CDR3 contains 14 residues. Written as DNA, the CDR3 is TGTGCCAGCAGCGTAAGCGGGAGCATCAATGAGCAGTTCTTC. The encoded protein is CASSVSGSINEQFF.

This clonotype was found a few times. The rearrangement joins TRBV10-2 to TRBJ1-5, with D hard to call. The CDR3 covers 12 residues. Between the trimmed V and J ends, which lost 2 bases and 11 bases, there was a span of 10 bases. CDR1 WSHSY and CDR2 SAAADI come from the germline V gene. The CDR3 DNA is TGCGCCAGCAGTGAGCTAGTCCGGGCCCAGCATTTT. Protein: CASSELVRAQHF.

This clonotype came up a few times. In DNA, the CDR3 is TGTGCCAGCAGCTTCGACCTTGAGCAGTTCTTC. Translated: CASSFDLEQFF. V is TRBV7-9 and J is TRBJ2-1; D is unclear. The CDR3 is 11 amino acids. Germline loops: CDR1 SEHNR, CDR2 FQNEAQ (reference sequence). Trimming pared 3 bases from V and 9 bases from J, leaving 6 bases between.

CDR3 in amino acids: CASRRTSGTYNEQFF. Here the CDR3 DNA reads TGTGCCAGCAGACGGACTAGCGGCACCTACAATGAGCAGTTCTTC. V and J are TRBV7-9 and TRBJ2-1; 10 positions agree with TRBD2. CDR3 size: 15 residues. Germline V gene data show CDR1 as SEHNR and CDR2 as FQNEAQ (reference sequence). Germline trimming cut 6 bases from V and 2 bases from J; bases unmatched to any gene: 4. The full variable domain, with the rest looked up from reference TRBV7-9 and TRBJ2-1, is DTGVSQNPRHKITKRGQNVTFRCDPISEHNRLYWYRQTLGQGPEFLTYFQNEAQLEKSRLLSDRFSAERPKGSFSTLEIQRTEQGDSAMYLCASRRTSGTYNEQFFGPGTRLTVL.

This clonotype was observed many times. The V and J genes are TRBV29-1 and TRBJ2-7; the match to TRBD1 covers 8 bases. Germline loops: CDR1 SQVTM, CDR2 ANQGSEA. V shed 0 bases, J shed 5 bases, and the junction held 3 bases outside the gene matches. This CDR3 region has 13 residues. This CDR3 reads CSVEDTGGHEQYF. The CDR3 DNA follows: TGCAGCGTTGAAGATACAGGGGGACACGAGCAGTACTTC.

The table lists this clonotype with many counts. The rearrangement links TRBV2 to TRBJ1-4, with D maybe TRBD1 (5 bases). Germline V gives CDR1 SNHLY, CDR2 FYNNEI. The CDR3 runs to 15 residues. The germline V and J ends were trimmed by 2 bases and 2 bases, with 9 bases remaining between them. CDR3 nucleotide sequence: TGTGCCAGCAGTGAATCGTGGGGGACTAATGAAAAACTGTTTTTT. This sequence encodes CASSESWGTNEKLFF.

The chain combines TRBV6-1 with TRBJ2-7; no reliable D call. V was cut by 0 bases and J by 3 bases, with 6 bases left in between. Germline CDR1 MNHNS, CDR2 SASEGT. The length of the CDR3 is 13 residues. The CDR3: CASSEANVYEQYF. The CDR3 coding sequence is TGTGCCAGCAGTGAAGCGAACGTCTACGAGCAGTACTTC.

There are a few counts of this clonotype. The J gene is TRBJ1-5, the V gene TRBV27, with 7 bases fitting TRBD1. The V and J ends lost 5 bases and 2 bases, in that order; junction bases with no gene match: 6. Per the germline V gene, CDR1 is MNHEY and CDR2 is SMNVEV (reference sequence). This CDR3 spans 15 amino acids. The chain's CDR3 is CASSAHRGGNQPQHF. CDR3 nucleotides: TGTGCCAGCAGTGCCCACAGGGGCGGCAATCAGCCCCAGCATTTT.

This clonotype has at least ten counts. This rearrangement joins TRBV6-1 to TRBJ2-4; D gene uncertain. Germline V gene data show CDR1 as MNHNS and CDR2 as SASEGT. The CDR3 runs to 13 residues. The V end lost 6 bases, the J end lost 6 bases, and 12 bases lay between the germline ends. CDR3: CASSSLTGNIQYF. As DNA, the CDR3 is TGTGCCAGCAGCTCCCTAACCGGAAACATTCAGTACTTC.

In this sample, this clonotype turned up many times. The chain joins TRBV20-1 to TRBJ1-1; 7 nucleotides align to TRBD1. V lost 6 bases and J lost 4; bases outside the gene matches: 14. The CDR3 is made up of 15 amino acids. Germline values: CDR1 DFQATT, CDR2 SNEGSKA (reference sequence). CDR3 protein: CSAAYRGRAVTEAFF. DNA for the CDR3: TGCAGTGCAGCTTACAGGGGTAGGGCTGTCACTGAAGCTTTCTTT.

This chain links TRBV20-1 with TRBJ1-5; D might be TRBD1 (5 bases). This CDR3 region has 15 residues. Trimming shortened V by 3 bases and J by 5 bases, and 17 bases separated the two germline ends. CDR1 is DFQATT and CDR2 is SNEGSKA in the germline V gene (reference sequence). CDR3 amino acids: CSASSARGGYQPQHF. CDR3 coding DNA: TGCAGTGCTAGTTCCGCCCGGGGGGGGTATCAGCCCCAGCATTTT.

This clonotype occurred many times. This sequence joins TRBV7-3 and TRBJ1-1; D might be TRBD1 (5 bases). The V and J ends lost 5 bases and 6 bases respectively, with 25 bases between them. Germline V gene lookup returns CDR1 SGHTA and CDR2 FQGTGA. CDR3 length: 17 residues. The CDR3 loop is CASSPTEGLLLGAEAFF. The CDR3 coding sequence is TGTGCCAGCAGCCCGACAGAGGGTCTACTGTTAGGCGCTGAAGCTTTCTTT.

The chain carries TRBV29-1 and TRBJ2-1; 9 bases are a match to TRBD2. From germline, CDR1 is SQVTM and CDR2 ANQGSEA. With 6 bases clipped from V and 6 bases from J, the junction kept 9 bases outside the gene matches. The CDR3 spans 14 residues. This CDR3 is CSVRLAGSRNEQFF. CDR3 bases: TGCAGCGTCAGGCTAGCGGGATCACGCAATGAGCAGTTCTTC.

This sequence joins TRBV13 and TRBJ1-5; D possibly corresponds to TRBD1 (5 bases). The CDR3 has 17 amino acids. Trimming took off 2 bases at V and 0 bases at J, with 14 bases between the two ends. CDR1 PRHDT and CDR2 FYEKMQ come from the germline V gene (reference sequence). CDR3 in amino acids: CASSLLGLGGSNQPQHF. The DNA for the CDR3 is TGTGCCAGCAGCTTACTGGGCTTGGGGGGTAGCAATCAGCCCCAGCATTTT.

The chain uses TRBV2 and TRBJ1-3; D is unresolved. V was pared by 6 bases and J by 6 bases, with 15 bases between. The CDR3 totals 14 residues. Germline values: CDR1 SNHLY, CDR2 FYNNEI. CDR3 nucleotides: TGTGCCAGCAGCCCAGCCCTCGCCTTAAACACCATATATTTT. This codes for CASSPALALNTIYF.

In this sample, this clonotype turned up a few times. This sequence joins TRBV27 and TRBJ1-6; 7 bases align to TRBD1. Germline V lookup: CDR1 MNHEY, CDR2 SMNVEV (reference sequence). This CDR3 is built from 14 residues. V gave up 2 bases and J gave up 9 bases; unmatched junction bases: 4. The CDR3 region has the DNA TGTGCCAGCAGTTTACTCAGGGGGACTTCACCCCTCCACTTT. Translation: CASSLLRGTSPLHF.

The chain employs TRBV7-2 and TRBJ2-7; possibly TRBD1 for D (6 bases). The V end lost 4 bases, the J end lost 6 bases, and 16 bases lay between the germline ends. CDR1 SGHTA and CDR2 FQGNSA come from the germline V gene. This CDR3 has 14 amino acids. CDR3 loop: CASSWRTEGSEQYF. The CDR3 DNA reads TGTGCCAGCAGCTGGAGGACAGAGGGGTCCGAGCAGTACTTC.

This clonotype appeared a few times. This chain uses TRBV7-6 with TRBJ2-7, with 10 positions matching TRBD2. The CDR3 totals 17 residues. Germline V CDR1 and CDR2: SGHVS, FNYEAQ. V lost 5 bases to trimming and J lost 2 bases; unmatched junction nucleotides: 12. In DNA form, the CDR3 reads TGTGCCAGCAGCGCCGTGGCTAGCGGGAGCCCCACCTACGAGCAGTACTTC. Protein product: CASSAVASGSPTYEQYF.

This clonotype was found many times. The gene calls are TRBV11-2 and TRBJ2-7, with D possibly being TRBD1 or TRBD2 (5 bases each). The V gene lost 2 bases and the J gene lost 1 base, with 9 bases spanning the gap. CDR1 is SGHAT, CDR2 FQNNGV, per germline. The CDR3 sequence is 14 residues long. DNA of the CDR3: TGTGCCAGCAGCTTATATGGGGGATCCTACGAGCAGTACTTC. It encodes CASSLYGGSYEQYF.

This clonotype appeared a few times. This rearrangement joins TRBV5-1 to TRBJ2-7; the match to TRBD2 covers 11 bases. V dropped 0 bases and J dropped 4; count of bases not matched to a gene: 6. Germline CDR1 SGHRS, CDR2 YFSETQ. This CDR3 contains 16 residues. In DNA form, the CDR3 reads TGCGCCAGCAGCTTGGCCATAGCGGGAGGGCCTTACGAGCAGTACTTC. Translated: CASSLAIAGGPYEQYF.

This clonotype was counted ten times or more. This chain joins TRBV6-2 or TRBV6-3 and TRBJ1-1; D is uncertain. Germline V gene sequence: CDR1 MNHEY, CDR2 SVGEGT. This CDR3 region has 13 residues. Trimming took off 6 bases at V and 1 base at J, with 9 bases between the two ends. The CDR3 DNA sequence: TGTGCCAGCAGGCCCGCCGGGAACACTGAAGCTTTCTTT. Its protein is CASRPAGNTEAFF.

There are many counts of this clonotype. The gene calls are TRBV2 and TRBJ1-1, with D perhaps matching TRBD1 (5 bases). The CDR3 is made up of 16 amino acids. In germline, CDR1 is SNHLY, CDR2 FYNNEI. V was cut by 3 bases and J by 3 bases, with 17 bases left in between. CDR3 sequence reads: CASSERMGTAYTEAFF. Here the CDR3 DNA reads TGTGCCAGCAGTGAGAGGATGGGGACGGCCTACACTGAAGCTTTCTTT.

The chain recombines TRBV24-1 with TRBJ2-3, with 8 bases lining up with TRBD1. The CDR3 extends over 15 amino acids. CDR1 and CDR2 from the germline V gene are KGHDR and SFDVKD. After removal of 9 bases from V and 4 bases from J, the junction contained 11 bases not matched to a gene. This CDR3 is CATGSTGEYADTQYF. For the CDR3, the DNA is TGTGCCACCGGCTCGACAGGGGAATATGCAGATACGCAGTATTTT.

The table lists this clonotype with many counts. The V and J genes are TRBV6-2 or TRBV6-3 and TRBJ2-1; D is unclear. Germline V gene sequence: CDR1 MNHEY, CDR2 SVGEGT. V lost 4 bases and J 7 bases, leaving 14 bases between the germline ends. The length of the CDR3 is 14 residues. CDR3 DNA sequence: TGTGCCAGCAGTTTACGGGCCTACCTAAATGAGCAGTTCTTC. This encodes CASSLRAYLNEQFF.

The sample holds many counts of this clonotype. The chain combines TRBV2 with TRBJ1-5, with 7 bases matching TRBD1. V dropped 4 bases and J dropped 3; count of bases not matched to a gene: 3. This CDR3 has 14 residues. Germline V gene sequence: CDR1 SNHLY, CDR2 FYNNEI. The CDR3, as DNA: TGTGCCAGCAGTGCCGGACAGGTCAATCAGCCCCAGCATTTT. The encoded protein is CASSAGQVNQPQHF.

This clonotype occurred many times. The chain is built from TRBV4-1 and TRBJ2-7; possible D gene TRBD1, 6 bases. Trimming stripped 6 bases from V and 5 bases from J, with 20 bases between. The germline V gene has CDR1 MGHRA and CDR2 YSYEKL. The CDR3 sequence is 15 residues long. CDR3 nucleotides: TGCGCCAGCAGTCGAGCCGGGACAACCGGCGACGAGCAGTACTTC. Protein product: CASSRAGTTGDEQYF.

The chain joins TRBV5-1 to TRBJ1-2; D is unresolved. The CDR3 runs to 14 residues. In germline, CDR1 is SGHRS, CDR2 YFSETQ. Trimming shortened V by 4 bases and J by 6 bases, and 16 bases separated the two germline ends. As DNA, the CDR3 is TGCGCCAGCAGCCCCCGACACGGGGAGAATGGCTACACCTTC. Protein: CASSPRHGENGYTF.